These 20 T cell receptor beta chains were sequenced from one sample in a study of cytomegalovirus exposure and HLA in healthy donors (dated by TCRdb to between 2016 and 2019). Receptor amplification or capture employed the immunoSEQ multiplex PCR assay. The multiplex PCR relied on a mix of 60 forward primers for TCR Vbeta segments and 13 reverse primers for TCR Jbeta segments. The source is immuneACCESS, and TCRdb retained only in-frame sequences with V and J called. Part of the clones is not carried over; for the studies checked, unresolved V genes explain less than half of this, and the remainder is unexplained. A total of 100,000 to 150,000 clones appear in this sample, over 75% of them only once. Of the sample, around 1.5% falls within the top ten clones. Sequenced sample: PBMCs. The receptor source for this set is a woman younger than 30 in good health and CMV-seronegative.

The V and J genes are TRBV10-1 and TRBJ2-7; no definite D call. The CDR3 contains 13 residues. Looked up from germline, CDR1 is WNHNN and CDR2 is SYGVQD (reference sequence). V gave up 3 bases and J gave up 5 bases, with 11 bases separating them. CDR3 nucleotides: TGCGCCAGCAGTGAACGAGTCCCCCACGAGCAGTACTTC. Amino acids: CASSERVPHEQYF.

V gene TRBV7-9 combines with J gene TRBJ1-1; TRBD1 matches at 7 bases. Trimming at V came to 5 bases and at J to 1 base, leaving 10 bases not matched to a gene. This CDR3 contains 16 residues. Germline V gives CDR1 SEHNR, CDR2 FQNEAQ (reference sequence). CDR3 coding DNA: TGTGCCAGCAGCCCAGTCCCCTACAGGGGGAACACTGAAGCTTTCTTT. Its translation: CASSPVPYRGNTEAFF.

This clone has a single count. V and J are TRBV7-2 and TRBJ2-1; the match to TRBD2 covers 9 bases. The V segment lost 5 bases and the J segment 2 bases; nucleotides outside the gene matches: 10. This CDR3 comprises 17 residues. Germline V lookup: CDR1 SGHTA, CDR2 FQGNSA. This CDR3 is CASSLIAGVNTYNEQFF. Here the CDR3 DNA reads TGTGCCAGCAGCCTGATAGCGGGAGTGAACACCTACAATGAGCAGTTCTTC.

V is TRBV27 and J is TRBJ2-1; no firm D call. V lost 3 bases, J lost 3 bases, and 9 bases lay in between. The germline CDR1 and CDR2 sequences are MNHEY and SMNVEV (reference sequence). The CDR3 is 14 residues long. The CDR3 region is CASSFRYFYNEQFF. CDR3 nucleotides: TGTGCCAGCAGTTTTAGATATTTCTACAATGAGCAGTTCTTC.

The CDR3 coding sequence is TGTGCCAGCAGGGGGGCAGGGACGTGGGGAGATACGCAGTATTTT. Protein sequence: CASRGAGTWGDTQYF. The chain links TRBV28 to TRBJ2-3; a weak D match, TRBD1 (6 bases). The CDR3 extends over 15 amino acids. Germline V CDR1 and CDR2: MDHEN, SYDVKM. The V end was cut by 6 bases, the J end by 5 bases, with 18 bases between.

This chain joins TRBV7-2 and TRBJ2-2, with 7 bases that match TRBD2. Germline CDR1 is SGHTA and CDR2 is FQGNSA. Losses at the gene ends were 0 bases for V and 5 bases for J; bases not matched to a gene: 6. The CDR3 has 16 amino acids. CDR3 nucleotides: TGTGCCAGCAGCTTAGCAGGGAGGGGAAAAACCGGGGAGCTGTTTTTT. It codes for CASSLAGRGKTGELFF.

Comments on this clone: A read error may produce the germline difference seen at one junction end. The chain combines TRBV7-8 with TRBJ1-5, with D possibly matching TRBD1 (6 bases). CDR3 length: 14 residues. Germline V lookup: CDR1 SGHVS, CDR2 FQNEAQ. The CDR3 coding sequence is TGTGCCAGCACCTTAGGGGGGGTGGGACAGCCCCAGCATTTT. Translated: CASTLGGVGQPQHF.

In this sample, this clone turned up once. V is TRBV27 and J is TRBJ1-5; D is possibly TRBD1 (6 bases). The V and J ends lost 4 bases and 9 bases respectively, with 19 bases between them. This CDR3 spans 15 amino acids. CDR1 and CDR2 (germline): MNHEY, SMNVEV (reference sequence). For the CDR3, the DNA is TGTGCCAGCAGTTCGCAGGGGCAGGTAACTCGGCCCCAGCATTTT. This translates into CASSSQGQVTRPQHF.

The chain is built from TRBV5-5 and TRBJ1-2, with D maybe TRBD1 (6 bases). CDR3 size: 13 residues. V lost 5 bases, J lost 4 bases, and 12 bases lay in between. Germline-derived CDR1 and CDR2 are SGHKS and YYEKEE (reference sequence). CDR3: CASSPGVSYGYTF. DNA for the CDR3: TGTGCCAGCAGTCCAGGGGTGAGCTATGGCTACACCTTC.

The chain is built from TRBV6-1 and TRBJ1-2; no clear D. The CDR3 is 12 residues long. Germline V gene sequence: CDR1 MNHNS, CDR2 SASEGT. V lost 4 bases and J 4 bases, leaving 7 bases between the germline ends. The CDR3 bases are TGTGCCAGCAGTGCCCAGTCCTATGGCTACACCTTC. Translated, it gives CASSAQSYGYTF.

Only a few counts were recorded for this clone. V and J are TRBV19 and TRBJ1-1; 7 nucleotides match TRBD1. CDR3 length equals 12 residues. Germline CDR1 LNHDA, CDR2 SQIVND (reference sequence). J gave up 7 bases and V 4 bases, and 3 bases lay outside the gene matches. The CDR3 is CASSRWDSEAFF. The CDR3 DNA reads TGTGCCAGTAGTAGGTGGGACAGTGAAGCTTTCTTT.

This clone was seen a handful of times. The rearrangement joins TRBV10-3 to TRBJ1-4; 9 nucleotides align to TRBD1. The V segment lost 4 bases and the J segment 6 bases; nucleotides outside the gene matches: 3. CDR1 and CDR2 from the germline V gene are ENHRY and SYGVKD. The CDR3 contains 14 residues. CDR3 loop: CAISARDRDEKLFF. The CDR3 nucleotides are TGTGCCATCAGTGCCCGGGACAGGGATGAAAAACTGTTTTTT.

The chain combines TRBV4-1 with TRBJ1-2, with 9 positions matching TRBD1. The trim removed 3 bases at V and 12 bases at J, leaving 11 bases unmatched. This CDR3 spans 14 amino acids. CDR1 and CDR2 from the germline V gene are MGHRA and YSYEKL. CDR3 residues: CASSHPGQGLKNTF. The CDR3 DNA reads as TGCGCCAGCAGCCACCCGGGACAGGGCCTAAAGAACACCTTC.

The rearrangement links TRBV6-1 to TRBJ2-7; 7 positions match TRBD2. Germline V lookup: CDR1 MNHNS, CDR2 SASEGT. The CDR3 runs 15 residues. The V segment lost 3 bases and the J segment 0 bases; nucleotides outside the gene matches: 5. The CDR3 reads CASSEASGVSYEQYF. As DNA, the CDR3 is TGTGCCAGCAGTGAGGCTAGCGGAGTCTCCTACGAGCAGTACTTC.

The gene calls are TRBV6-5 and TRBJ1-2, with 7 bases fitting TRBD1. CDR3 size: 13 residues. The V and J ends lost 6 bases and 5 bases, in that order; junction bases with no gene match: 6. Germline V gives CDR1 MNHEY, CDR2 SVGAGI. This chain's CDR3 is CASRPPGGYGYTF. CDR3 sequence (DNA): TGTGCCAGCAGACCCCCAGGGGGGTATGGCTACACCTTC.

This clone was picked up one time. This chain joins TRBV29-1 and TRBJ2-2; maybe TRBD1 (6 bases). The germline CDR1 and CDR2 sequences are SQVTM and ANQGSEA. The CDR3 length is 14 residues. The V end lost 6 bases, the J end lost 3 bases, and 14 bases lay between the germline ends. The CDR3 DNA follows: TGCAGCGTGGCAGGGGACACCTACACCGGGGAGCTGTTTTTT. Encoded protein: CSVAGDTYTGELFF.

The genes are TRBV29-1 and TRBJ2-2; 7 bases line up with TRBD1. There are 13 residues in the CDR3. V gave up 6 bases and J gave up 0 bases; unmatched junction bases: 1. CDR1 SQVTM and CDR2 ANQGSEA come from the germline V gene. The CDR3 DNA follows: TGCAGCGTGGGACAGACGAACACCGGGGAGCTGTTTTTT. Its translation: CSVGQTNTGELFF.

The chain is built from TRBV25-1 and TRBJ1-6; 9 bases agree with TRBD1. CDR3 size: 15 residues. Germline V CDR1 and CDR2: MGHDK, SYGVNS. With V trimmed by 5 bases and J by 10 bases, 9 bases remained unmatched. In DNA form, the CDR3 reads TGTGCCAGCAGTCCACCGGGACAGGGTGGGTCACCCCTCCACTTT. It translates to CASSPPGQGGSPLHF.

This chain uses TRBV6-5 with TRBJ1-2; D ambiguous. Trimming left V 0 bases short and J 7 bases short, with 12 bases between. Germline V gives CDR1 MNHEY, CDR2 SVGAGI. The CDR3 is 14 amino acids. Here the CDR3 reads CASSYSKRDGGYTF. The CDR3 nucleotides are TGTGCCAGCAGTTACTCGAAACGGGATGGTGGCTACACCTTC.

This chain connects TRBV7-9 to TRBJ1-1; the D gene is possibly TRBD1 (5 bases). This CDR3 has 12 amino acids. V was clipped by 3 bases and J by 5 bases, with 7 bases between them. Germline loops: CDR1 SEHNR, CDR2 FQNEAQ (reference sequence). CDR3 region: CASSFTGTEAFF. The CDR3 DNA reads as TGTGCCAGCAGCTTCACAGGTACTGAAGCTTTCTTT. The full variable domain, its missing parts supplied by reference TRBV7-9 and TRBJ1-1, is DTGVSQNPRHKITKRGQNVTFRCDPISEHNRLYWYRQTLGQGPEFLTYFQNEAQLEKSRLLSDRFSAERPKGSFSTLEIQRTEQGDSAMYLCASSFTGTEAFFGQGTRLTVV.